This T cell receptor (beta chain) emerged from a study of blood T cell repertoires in COVID-19. Germline CDR1 is SGHNT and CDR2 is YYREEE (reference sequence). This CDR3 spans 14 amino acids. V was clipped by 4 bases and J by 1 base, with 11 bases between them. Generated by immunoSEQ multiplex PCR, the TCRdb table keeps only in-frame clones and is missing some. The sample records 200,000 to 250,000 clones, approximately 80% being singletons. This chain links TRBV5-4 with TRBJ1-2; the D gene is possibly TRBD1 (5 bases). The sample was peripheral blood. This receptor was obtained from a woman of 80 years or more with acute or convalescent COVID-19. CDR3 in DNA: TGTGCCAGCAGCGGTTCAGGGCTTAACTATGGCTACACCTTC. It specifies CASSGSGLNYGYTF.